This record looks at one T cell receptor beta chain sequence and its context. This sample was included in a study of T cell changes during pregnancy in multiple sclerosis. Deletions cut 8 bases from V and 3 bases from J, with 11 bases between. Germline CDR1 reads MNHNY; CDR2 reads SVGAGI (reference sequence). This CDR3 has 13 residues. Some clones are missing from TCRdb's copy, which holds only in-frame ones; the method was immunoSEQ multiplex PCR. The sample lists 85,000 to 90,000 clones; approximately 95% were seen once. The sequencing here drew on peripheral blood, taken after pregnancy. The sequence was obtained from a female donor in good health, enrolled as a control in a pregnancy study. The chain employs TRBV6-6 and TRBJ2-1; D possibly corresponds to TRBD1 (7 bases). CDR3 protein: CASGRDSYNEQFF. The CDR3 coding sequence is TGTGCCAGCGGGCGGGACAGCTACAATGAGCAGTTCTTC.